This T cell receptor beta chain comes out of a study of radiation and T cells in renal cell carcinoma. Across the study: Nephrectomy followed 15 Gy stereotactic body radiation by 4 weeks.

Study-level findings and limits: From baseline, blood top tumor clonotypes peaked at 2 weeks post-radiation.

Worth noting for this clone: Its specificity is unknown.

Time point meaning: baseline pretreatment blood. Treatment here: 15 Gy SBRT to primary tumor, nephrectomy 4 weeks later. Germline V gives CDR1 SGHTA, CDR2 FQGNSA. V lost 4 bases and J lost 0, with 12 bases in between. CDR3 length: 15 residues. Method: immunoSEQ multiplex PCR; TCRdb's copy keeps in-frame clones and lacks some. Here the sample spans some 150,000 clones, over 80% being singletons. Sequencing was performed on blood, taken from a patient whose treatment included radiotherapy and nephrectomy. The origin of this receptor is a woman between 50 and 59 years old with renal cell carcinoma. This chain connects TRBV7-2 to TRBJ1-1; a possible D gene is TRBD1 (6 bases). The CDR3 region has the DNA TGTGCCAGCAGCTACCCGGGGGGCTTGAACACTGAAGCTTTCTTT. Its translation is CASSYPGGLNTEAFF.